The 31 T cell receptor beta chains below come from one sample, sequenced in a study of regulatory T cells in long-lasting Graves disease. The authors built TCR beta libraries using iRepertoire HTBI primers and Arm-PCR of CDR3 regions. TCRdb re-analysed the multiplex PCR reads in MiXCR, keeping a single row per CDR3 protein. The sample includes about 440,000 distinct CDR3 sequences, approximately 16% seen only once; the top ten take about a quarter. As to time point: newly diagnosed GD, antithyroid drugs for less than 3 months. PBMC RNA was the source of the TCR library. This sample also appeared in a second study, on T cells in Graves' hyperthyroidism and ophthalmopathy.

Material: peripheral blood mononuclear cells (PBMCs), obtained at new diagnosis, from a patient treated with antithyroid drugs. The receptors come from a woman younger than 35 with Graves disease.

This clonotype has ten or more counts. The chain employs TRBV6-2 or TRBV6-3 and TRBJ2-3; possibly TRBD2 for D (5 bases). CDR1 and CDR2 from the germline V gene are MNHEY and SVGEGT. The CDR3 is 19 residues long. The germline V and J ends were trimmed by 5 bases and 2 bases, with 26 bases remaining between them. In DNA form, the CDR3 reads TGTGCCAGCAGTGAAAGGTTGGGTACCGGGGAACTTAACACAGATACGCAGTATTTT. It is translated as CASSERLGTGELNTDTQYF.

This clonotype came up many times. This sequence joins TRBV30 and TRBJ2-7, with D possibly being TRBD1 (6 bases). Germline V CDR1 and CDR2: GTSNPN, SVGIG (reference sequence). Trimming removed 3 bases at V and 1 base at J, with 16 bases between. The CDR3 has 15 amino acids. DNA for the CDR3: TGTGCCTGGAGCATGGGTGCAGGGGCTTCCTACGAGCAGTACTTC. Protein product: CAWSMGAGASYEQYF.

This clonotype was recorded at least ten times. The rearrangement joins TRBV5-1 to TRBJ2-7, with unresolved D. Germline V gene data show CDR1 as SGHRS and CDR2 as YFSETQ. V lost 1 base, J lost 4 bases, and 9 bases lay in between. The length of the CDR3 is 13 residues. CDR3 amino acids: CASSLQQEYEQYF. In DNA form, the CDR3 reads TGCGCCAGCAGCTTGCAGCAGGAGTACGAGCAGTACTTC.

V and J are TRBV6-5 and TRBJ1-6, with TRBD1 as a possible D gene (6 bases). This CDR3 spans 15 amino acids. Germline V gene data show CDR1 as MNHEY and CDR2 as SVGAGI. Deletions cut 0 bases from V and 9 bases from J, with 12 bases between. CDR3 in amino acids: CASSYSGGAVSPLHF. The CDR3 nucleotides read TGTGCCAGCAGTTACTCGGGGGGCGCCGTTTCACCCCTCCACTTT.

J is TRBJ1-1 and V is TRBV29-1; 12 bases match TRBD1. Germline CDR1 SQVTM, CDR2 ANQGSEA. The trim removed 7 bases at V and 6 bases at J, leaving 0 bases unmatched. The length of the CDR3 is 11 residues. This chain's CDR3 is CSGDRGPEAFF. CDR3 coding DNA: TGCAGCGGGGACAGGGGGCCTGAAGCTTTCTTT. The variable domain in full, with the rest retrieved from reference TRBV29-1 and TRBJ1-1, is SAVISQKPSRDICQRGTSLTIQCQVDSQVTMMFWYRQQPGQSLTLIATANQGSEATYESGFVIDKFPISRPNLTFSTLTVSNMSPEDSSIYLCSGDRGPEAFFGQGTRLTVV.

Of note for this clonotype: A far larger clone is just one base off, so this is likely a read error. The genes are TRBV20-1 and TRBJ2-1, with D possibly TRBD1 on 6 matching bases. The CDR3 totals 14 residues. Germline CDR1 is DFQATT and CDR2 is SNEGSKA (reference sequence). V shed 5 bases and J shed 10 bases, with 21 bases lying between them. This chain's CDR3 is CSAAWGRGFNEQFF. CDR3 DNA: TGCAGTGCTGCCTGGGGGCGCGGGTTCAACGAGCAGTTCTTC.

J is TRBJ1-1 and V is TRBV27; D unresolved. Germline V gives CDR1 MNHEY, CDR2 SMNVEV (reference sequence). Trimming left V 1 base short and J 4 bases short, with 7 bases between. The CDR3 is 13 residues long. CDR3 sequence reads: CASSLLVGTEAFF. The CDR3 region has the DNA TGTGCCAGCAGTTTATTGGTGGGCACTGAAGCTTTCTTT.

CDR3 nucleotides: TGTGCCTGGAGTGGGTTGGCAGGGGGCTCCTACAATGAGCAGTTCTTC. Amino acid sequence: CAWSGLAGGSYNEQFF. The V call is TRBV30, the J call TRBJ2-1; TRBD1 agrees at 7 bases. The CDR3 spans 16 residues. V trimming: 1 base; J trimming: 0 bases; junction bases outside the gene matches: 6. Germline V gene data show CDR1 as GTSNPN and CDR2 as SVGIG (reference sequence).

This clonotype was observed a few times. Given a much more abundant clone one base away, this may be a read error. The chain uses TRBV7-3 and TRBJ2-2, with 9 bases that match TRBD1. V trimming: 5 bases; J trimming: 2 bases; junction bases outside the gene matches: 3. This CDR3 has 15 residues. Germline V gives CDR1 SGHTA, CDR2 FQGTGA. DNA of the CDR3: TGTGCCAGCAGCGCGGGACAGGGCAACACCGGGGAGCTGTTTTTT. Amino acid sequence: CASSAGQGNTGELFF.

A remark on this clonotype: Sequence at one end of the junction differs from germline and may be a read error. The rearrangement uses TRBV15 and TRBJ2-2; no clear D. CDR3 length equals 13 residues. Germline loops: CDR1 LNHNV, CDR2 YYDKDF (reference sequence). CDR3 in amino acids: CVTLVQNTGELFF. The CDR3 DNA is TGTGTCACCCTAGTCCAGAACACCGGGGAGCTGTTTTTT.

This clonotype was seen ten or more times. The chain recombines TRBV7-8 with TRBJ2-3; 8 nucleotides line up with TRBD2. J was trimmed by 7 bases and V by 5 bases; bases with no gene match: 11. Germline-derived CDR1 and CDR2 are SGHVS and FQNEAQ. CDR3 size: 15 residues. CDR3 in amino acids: CASSLQVGRANTQYF. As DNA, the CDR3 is TGTGCCAGCAGCCTTCAAGTCGGGAGGGCGAATACGCAGTATTTT.

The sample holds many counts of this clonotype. In nucleotides, the CDR3 is TGTGCCAGCAGGGCGACCGGGGCGAGCTCCTACAATGAGCAGTTCTTC. The encoded protein is CASRATGASSYNEQFF. The chain recombines TRBV28 with TRBJ2-1, with D perhaps being TRBD1 or TRBD2 (5 bases each). This CDR3 comprises 16 residues. The V end lost 6 bases, the J end lost 0 bases, and 15 bases lay between the germline ends. CDR1 is MDHEN and CDR2 is SYDVKM in the germline V gene.

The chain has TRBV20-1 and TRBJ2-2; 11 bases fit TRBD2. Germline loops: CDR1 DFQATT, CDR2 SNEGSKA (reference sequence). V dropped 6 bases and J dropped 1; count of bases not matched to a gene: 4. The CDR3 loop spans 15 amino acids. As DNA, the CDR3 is TGCAGTGCACCGGGACTAGCGGAGAACACCGGGGAGCTGTTTTTT. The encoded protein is CSAPGLAENTGELFF.

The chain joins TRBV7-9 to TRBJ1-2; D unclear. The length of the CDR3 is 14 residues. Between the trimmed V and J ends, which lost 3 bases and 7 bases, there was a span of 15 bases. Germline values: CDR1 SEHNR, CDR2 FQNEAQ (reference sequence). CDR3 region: CASSFDTRWGGYTF. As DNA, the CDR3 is TGTGCCAGCAGCTTCGACACCCGGTGGGGTGGCTACACCTTC.

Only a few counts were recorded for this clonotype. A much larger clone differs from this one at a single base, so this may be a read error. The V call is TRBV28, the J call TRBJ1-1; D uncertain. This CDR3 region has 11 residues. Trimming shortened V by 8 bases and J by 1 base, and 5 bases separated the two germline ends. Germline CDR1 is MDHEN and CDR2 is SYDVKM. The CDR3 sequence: CASAQNTEAFF. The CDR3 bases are TGTGCCAGCGCGCAGAACACTGAAGCTTTCTTT.

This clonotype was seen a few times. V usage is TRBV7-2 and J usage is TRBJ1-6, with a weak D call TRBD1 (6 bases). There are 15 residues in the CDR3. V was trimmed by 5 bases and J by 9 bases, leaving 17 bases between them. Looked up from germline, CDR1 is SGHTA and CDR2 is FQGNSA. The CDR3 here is CASSGLTGPPSPLHF. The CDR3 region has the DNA TGTGCCAGCAGCGGGTTGACAGGACCGCCTTCACCCCTCCACTTT.

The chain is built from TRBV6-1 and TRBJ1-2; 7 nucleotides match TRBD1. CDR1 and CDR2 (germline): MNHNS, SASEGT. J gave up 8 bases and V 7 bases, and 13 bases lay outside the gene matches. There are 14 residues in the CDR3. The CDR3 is CASMKYPGQAGYTF. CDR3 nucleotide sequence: TGTGCCAGCATGAAATATCCTGGACAGGCGGGCTACACCTTC.

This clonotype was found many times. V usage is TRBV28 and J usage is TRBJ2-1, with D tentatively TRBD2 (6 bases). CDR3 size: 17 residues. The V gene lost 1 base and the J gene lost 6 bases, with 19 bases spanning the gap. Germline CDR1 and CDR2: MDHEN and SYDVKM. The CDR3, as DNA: TGTGCCAGCAGTTTATTGACCACGGACTACCGGCCCAATGAGCAGTTCTTC. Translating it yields CASSLLTTDYRPNEQFF.

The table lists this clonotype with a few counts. CDR3 nucleotide sequence: TGTGCCTCCTTACTCAGGGGGAACACTGAAGCTTTCTTT. Encoded protein: CASLLRGNTEAFF. This chain joins TRBV7-2 and TRBJ1-1, with D possibly TRBD1 on 6 matching bases. Looked up from germline, CDR1 is SGHTA and CDR2 is FQGNSA. The CDR3 consists of 13 residues. With 11 bases removed from V and 1 base from J, the gap between germline ends came to 14 bases. The whole variable domain, remainder taken from reference TRBV7-2 and TRBJ1-1, is GAGVSQSPSNKVTEKGKDVELRCDPISGHTALYWYRQSLGQGLEFLIYFQGNSAPDKSGLPSDRFSAERTGGSVSTLTIQRTQQEDSAVYLCASLLRGNTEAFFGQGTRLTVV.

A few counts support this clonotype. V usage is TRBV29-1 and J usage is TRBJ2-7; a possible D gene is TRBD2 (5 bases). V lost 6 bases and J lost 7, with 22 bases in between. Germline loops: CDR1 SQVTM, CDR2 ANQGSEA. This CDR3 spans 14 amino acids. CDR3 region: CSVAMWEIAGEQYF. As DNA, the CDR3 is TGCAGCGTAGCTATGTGGGAGATAGCCGGTGAGCAGTACTTC.

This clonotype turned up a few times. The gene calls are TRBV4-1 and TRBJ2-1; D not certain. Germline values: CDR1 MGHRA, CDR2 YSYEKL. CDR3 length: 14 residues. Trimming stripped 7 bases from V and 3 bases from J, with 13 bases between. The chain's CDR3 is CASTERIGYNEQFF. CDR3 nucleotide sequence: TGCGCCAGCACTGAGCGAATCGGCTACAATGAGCAGTTCTTC.

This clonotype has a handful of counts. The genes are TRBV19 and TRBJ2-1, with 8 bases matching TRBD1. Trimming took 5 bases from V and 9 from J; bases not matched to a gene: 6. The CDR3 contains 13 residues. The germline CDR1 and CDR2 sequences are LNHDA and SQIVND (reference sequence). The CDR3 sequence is CASSVDRAGEQFF. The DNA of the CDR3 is TGTGCCAGTAGTGTGGACAGGGCGGGTGAGCAGTTCTTC.

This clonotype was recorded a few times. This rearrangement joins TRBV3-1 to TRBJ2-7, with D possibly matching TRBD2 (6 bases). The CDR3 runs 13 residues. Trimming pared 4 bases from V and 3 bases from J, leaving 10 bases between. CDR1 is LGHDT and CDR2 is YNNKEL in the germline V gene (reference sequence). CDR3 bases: TGTGCCAGCAGCCCGGGACTCCGCTACGAGCAGTACTTC. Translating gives CASSPGLRYEQYF.

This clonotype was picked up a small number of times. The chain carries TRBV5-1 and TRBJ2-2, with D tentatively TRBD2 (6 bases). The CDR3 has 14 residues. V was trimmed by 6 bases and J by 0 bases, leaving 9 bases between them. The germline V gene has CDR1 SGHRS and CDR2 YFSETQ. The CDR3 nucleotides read TGCGCCAGCATCCGGGGGTCGAACACCGGGGAGCTGTTTTTT. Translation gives CASIRGSNTGELFF.

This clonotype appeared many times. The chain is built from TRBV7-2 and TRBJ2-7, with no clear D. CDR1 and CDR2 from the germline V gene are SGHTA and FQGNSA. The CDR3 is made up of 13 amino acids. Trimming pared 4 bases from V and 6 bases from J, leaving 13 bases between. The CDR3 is CASSYVTSSEQYF. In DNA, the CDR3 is TGTGCCAGCAGCTATGTTACGTCTTCCGAGCAGTACTTC.

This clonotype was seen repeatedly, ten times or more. This CDR3 reads CSVEDRASGTDTQYF. The CDR3 region has the DNA TGCAGCGTTGAAGATAGGGCTAGCGGGACAGATACGCAGTATTTT. V is TRBV29-1 and J is TRBJ2-3, with TRBD2 matching over 8 bases. The J segment lost 3 bases and the V segment lost 0 bases, leaving 5 bases of the junction unmatched. This CDR3 contains 15 residues. Germline values: CDR1 SQVTM, CDR2 ANQGSEA.

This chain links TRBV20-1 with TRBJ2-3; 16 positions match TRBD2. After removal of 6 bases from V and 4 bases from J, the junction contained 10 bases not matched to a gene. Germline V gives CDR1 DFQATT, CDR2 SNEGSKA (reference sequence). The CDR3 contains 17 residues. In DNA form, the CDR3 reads TGCAGTGCACCAACCGGGACTAGCGGGAGGGGATCAGATACGCAGTATTTT. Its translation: CSAPTGTSGRGSDTQYF.

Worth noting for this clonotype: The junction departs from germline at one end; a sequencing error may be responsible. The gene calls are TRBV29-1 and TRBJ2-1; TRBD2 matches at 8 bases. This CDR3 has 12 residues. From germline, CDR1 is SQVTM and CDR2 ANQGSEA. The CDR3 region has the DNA TGCAGCGTCGAGCGGGAGTACTATGAGCAGCTCTTC. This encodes CSVEREYYEQLF.

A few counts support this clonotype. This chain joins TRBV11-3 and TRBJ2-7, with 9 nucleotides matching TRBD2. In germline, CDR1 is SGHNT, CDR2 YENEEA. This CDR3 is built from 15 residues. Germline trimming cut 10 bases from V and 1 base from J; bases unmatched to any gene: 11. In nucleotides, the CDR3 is TGTGCCACCATCTTGGGGCTAGCGGGATCCTACGAGCAGTACTTC. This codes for CATILGLAGSYEQYF. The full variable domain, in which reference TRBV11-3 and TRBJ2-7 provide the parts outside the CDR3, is EAGVVQSPRYKIIEKKQPVAFWCNPISGHNTLYWYLQNLGQGPELLIRYENEEAVDDSQLPKDRFSAERLKGVDSTLKIQPAELGDSAVYLCATILGLAGSYEQYFGPGTRLTVT.

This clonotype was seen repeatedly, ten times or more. The CDR3 loop reads CASSLRGQMYNEQFF. The CDR3 coding sequence is TGTGCCAGCAGCTTAAGGGGACAGATGTACAATGAGCAGTTCTTC. The J gene is TRBJ2-1, the V gene TRBV12-3 or TRBV12-4; 7 bases match TRBD1. V lost 6 bases, J lost 4 bases, and 9 bases stayed unmatched. The CDR3 runs 15 residues.

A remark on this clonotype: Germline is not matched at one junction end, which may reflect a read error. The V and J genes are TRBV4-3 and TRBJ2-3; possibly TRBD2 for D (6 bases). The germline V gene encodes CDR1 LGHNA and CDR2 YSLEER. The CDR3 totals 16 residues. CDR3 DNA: TGCGCCAGCAGGATGGGGGACCTCACTAGCACAGATACGCAGTACTTT. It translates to CASRMGDLTSTDTQYF.